The source of this T cell receptor (beta chain) is a study of blood T cell repertoires in COVID-19. Turning to the study itself: T cells, B-cell-depleted T cells, or PBMCs supplied cDNA or gDNA.

The CDR3 sequence is 15 residues long. CDR1 and CDR2 (germline): LNHDA, SQIVND (reference sequence). The J segment lost 5 bases and the V segment lost 7 bases, leaving 6 bases of the junction unmatched. As originally analysed: Amplifying reference gene primers gave estimates of nucleated cell counts. Sequencing was performed with immunoSEQ multiplex PCR; in TCRdb, only in-frame clones are kept and a portion is missing. V and J calls and clone size follow that table, whereas D and trimming were derived from the DNA. The data hold roughly 700,000 clones, with over 80% observed a single time. This TCR came from a woman aged 18-30 years with acute or convalescent COVID-19. V is TRBV19 and J is TRBJ1-6, with 9 bases fitting TRBD1. The sample consisted of peripheral blood. The CDR3 coding sequence is TGTGCCAGTACCCGCCGGACAGGGGATAATTCACCCCTCCACTTT. It yields the protein CASTRRTGDNSPLHF. Full variable domain (outside the CDR3, taken from reference TRBV19 and TRBJ1-6): DGGITQSPKYLFRKEGQNVTLSCEQNLNHDAMYWYRQDPGQGLRLIYYSQIVNDFQKGDIAEGYSVSREKKESFPLTVTSAQKNPTAFYLCASTRRTGDNSPLHFGNGTRLTVT.